This T cell receptor (beta chain) comes out of a study of shared clonotypes between healthy human individuals. In the study overall: Each donor had three CD4 naive, three CD4 memory, two CD8 naive and one CD8 memory plate.

General observations from the study: Few donors limited the genetic and exposure-history diversity represented. For naive CD4 cells, approximately 4.8% of clonotypes were shared across a handful of donors.

This CDR3 spans 15 amino acids. CDR1 is MNHEY and CDR2 is SVGAGI in the germline V gene. V trimming: 0 bases; J trimming: 9 bases; junction bases outside the gene matches: 6. CD4+ cell separation produced CD45RA+ naive and CD45RA-negative memory subsets. Concerning this clone itself: Antigen: not known.

Clones were sequenced by immunoSEQ multiplex PCR, and TCRdb holds only the in-frame ones, with some missing. The table shows some 1 million clones, with around 74% occurring only once. This sequence was found in a man younger than 30 in good health. The rearrangement links TRBV6-5 to TRBJ1-5, with TRBD1 matching over 9 bases. Input material: memory CD4+ T cells sorted from blood. Subset: CD45RA-negative fraction. The CDR3 reads CASSYSGTGSAPQHF. CDR3 nucleotides: TGTGCCAGCAGTTACTCCGGGACAGGGAGTGCGCCCCAGCATTTT.